The 27 T cell receptor beta chains reported below all come from one sample, sequenced in a study of CD8+ T cells in alopecia areata. Reverse transcribed after extraction, RNA yielded cDNA as the sequencing template. Libraries were prepared by immunoSEQ multiplex PCR; TCRdb keeps only in-frame clonotypes and omits some of them. The table lists about 97,000 clones, roughly two fifths of them singletons. The sequencing sample was made of CD4+ T cells sorted from blood. The receptor source for this set is a human donor with alopecia areata.

The J gene is TRBJ1-1, the V gene TRBV30; no firm D call. The CDR3 sequence is 13 residues long. Germline V gene lookup returns CDR1 GTSNPN and CDR2 SVGIG (reference sequence). V was pared by 0 bases and J by 10 bases, with 15 bases between. DNA for the CDR3: TGTGCCTGGAGTGTACGGGAAGGGATTGTAGCTTTCTTT. Translating gives CAWSVREGIVAFF.

The chain combines TRBV7-3 with TRBJ1-2, with D unresolved. Looked up from germline, CDR1 is SGHTA and CDR2 is FQGTGA. The V gene lost 6 bases and the J gene lost 2 bases, with 16 bases spanning the gap. This CDR3 spans 15 amino acids. The CDR3 region has the DNA TGTGCCAGCAGGATCCACTCGGGAGGGAACTATGGCTACACCTTC. Translated: CASRIHSGGNYGYTF.

V is TRBV29-1 and J is TRBJ2-7; TRBD2 agrees at 9 bases. CDR1 and CDR2 from the germline V gene are SQVTM and ANQGSEA. V trimming: 6 bases; J trimming: 0 bases; junction bases outside the gene matches: 6. The CDR3 consists of 14 residues. CDR3 nucleotides: TGCAGCGTGGGACTAGCTGGAGGCTCCTACGAGCAGTACTTC. Translation: CSVGLAGGSYEQYF.

The chain employs TRBV7-8 and TRBJ2-7, with D tentatively TRBD1 or TRBD2 (5 bases each). CDR3 length: 12 amino acids. From germline, CDR1 is SGHVS and CDR2 FQNEAQ. Trimming cost V 4 bases and J 4 bases, with 8 bases left between them. The CDR3 DNA follows: TGTGCCAGCAGCTCGGGACCGTACGAGCAGTACTTC. Amino acids: CASSSGPYEQYF.

This clone was seen only once. V and J are TRBV5-1 and TRBJ1-1; TRBD1 is a possible D gene (6 bases). V lost 1 base to trimming and J lost 3 bases, with 13 bases between them. CDR3 length: 15 amino acids. Per the germline V gene, CDR1 is SGHRS and CDR2 is YFSETQ. CDR3 nucleotides: TGCGCCAGCAGCTTGTCAGGGGTGGAGGACACTGAAGCTTTCTTT. The encoded protein is CASSLSGVEDTEAFF.

V is TRBV18 and J is TRBJ1-5, with 7 bases aligning to TRBD1. The CDR3 totals 16 residues. The junction had 12 bases not matched to a gene; V was cut back by 3 bases and J by 7 bases. CDR1 and CDR2 from the germline V gene are KGHSH and LQKENI. The CDR3, as DNA: TGTGCCAGCTCACCTCTTGACACAGGGGCGGGCCAGCCCCAGCATTTT. Translated: CASSPLDTGAGQPQHF.

This clone has more than one count but fewer than ten. V gene TRBV7-6 combines with J gene TRBJ1-2; the D gene is possibly TRBD1 (5 bases). Germline-derived CDR1 and CDR2 are SGHVS and FNYEAQ. The CDR3 consists of 14 residues. The V end lost 0 bases, the J end lost 7 bases, and 12 bases lay between the germline ends. The CDR3 spells CASSLAIGGSGYTF. As DNA, the CDR3 is TGTGCCAGCAGCTTAGCTATCGGGGGTAGTGGCTACACCTTC.

In its sample, this clone was seen a few times. This rearrangement joins TRBV7-2 to TRBJ1-2; 8 positions agree with TRBD1. This CDR3 comprises 14 residues. V lost 6 bases, J lost 6 bases, and 9 bases stayed unmatched. The V gene's germline CDR1 is SGHTA and CDR2 FQGNSA. CDR3 DNA sequence: TGTGCCAGCAGTCGGGACAGGAGAACCGATGGCTACACCTTC. It codes for CASSRDRRTDGYTF.

The V and J genes are TRBV5-1 and TRBJ2-5, with 10 bases aligning to TRBD2. The CDR3 has 15 residues. The ends lost 0 bases at V and 4 bases at J; junction bases unmatched: 3. Germline loops: CDR1 SGHRS, CDR2 YFSETQ. The CDR3 nucleotides read TGCGCCAGCAGCTTGGGTCCTAGCGGGGGAGAGACCCAGTACTTC. Translated, it gives CASSLGPSGGETQYF.

This clone has just a few counts. The chain joins TRBV30 to TRBJ2-7; D ambiguous. Per germline, CDR1 GTSNPN and CDR2 SVGIG (reference sequence). This CDR3 has 12 residues. The V end was cut by 3 bases, the J end by 0 bases, with 6 bases between. CDR3 DNA sequence: TGTGCCTGGAGCCTCAACTCCTACGAGCAGTACTTC. Protein: CAWSLNSYEQYF.

This clone appeared a few times. The chain combines TRBV5-1 with TRBJ2-4; the D gene is possibly TRBD2 (5 bases). The CDR3 spans 16 residues. The germline V gene has CDR1 SGHRS and CDR2 YFSETQ. With 4 bases removed from V and 1 base from J, the gap between germline ends came to 15 bases. The CDR3 DNA reads TGCGCCAGCAGCCTCACAGTGACGGGGGCCAAAAACATTCAGTACTTC. Encoded protein: CASSLTVTGAKNIQYF.

The chain couples TRBV11-2 to TRBJ2-1, with D possibly TRBD2 on 6 matching bases. From germline, CDR1 is SGHAT and CDR2 FQNNGV. V was trimmed by 0 bases and J by 9 bases, leaving 24 bases between them. This CDR3 contains 18 residues. The CDR3 bases are TGTGCCAGCAGCTTAGATATAGTCCTCAGGAGCCCCGGGGGTGAGCAGTTCTTC. Its translation: CASSLDIVLRSPGGEQFF.

The rearrangement joins TRBV7-2 to TRBJ2-5, with D unresolved. The V end was cut by 5 bases, the J end by 5 bases, with 15 bases between. This CDR3 spans 14 amino acids. Germline CDR1 SGHTA, CDR2 FQGNSA. The CDR3 nucleotides read TGTGCCAGCAGCCAAAACGGACCGCGGGAGACCCAGTACTTC. Translation: CASSQNGPRETQYF.

This clone appeared a few times. V usage is TRBV6-6 and J usage is TRBJ2-5; possibly TRBD1 for D (6 bases). The CDR3 has 14 amino acids. Germline CDR1 and CDR2: MNHNY and SVGAGI (reference sequence). The V and J ends lost 6 bases and 3 bases respectively, with 14 bases between them. DNA of the CDR3: TGTGCCAGCAGCCCCGTACGGACAGAAGAGACCCAGTACTTC. Translation gives CASSPVRTEETQYF.

The chain couples TRBV2 to TRBJ2-7; D gene uncertain. CDR1 SNHLY and CDR2 FYNNEI come from the germline V gene. Trimming stripped 6 bases from V and 0 bases from J, with 9 bases between. This CDR3 spans 13 amino acids. The CDR3 nucleotides are TGTGCCAGCAGGATCCAGGTCTCCTACGAGCAGTACTTC. It codes for CASRIQVSYEQYF.

The rearrangement joins TRBV30 to TRBJ2-7, with 10 bases lining up with TRBD1. V shed 2 bases and J 6 bases; nucleotides not matched to a gene: 13. Germline V gives CDR1 GTSNPN, CDR2 SVGIG (reference sequence). The CDR3 extends over 16 amino acids. In DNA form, the CDR3 reads TGTGCCTGGAGTCCCGGAAGGACAGGGGGTCGGAGCGAGCAGTACTTC. Its protein product is CAWSPGRTGGRSEQYF.

The chain is built from TRBV6-1 and TRBJ2-1; no clear D gene. The CDR3 is made up of 11 amino acids. Germline CDR1 MNHNS, CDR2 SASEGT. The V end was cut by 8 bases, the J end by 6 bases, with 8 bases between. The CDR3 DNA is TGTGCCAGCCGGACCGGCAATGAGCAGTTCTTC. It encodes CASRTGNEQFF.

This clone was observed a handful of times. The chain employs TRBV20-1 and TRBJ2-5; no clear D gene. The CDR3 runs to 10 residues. Germline V gene data show CDR1 as DFQATT and CDR2 as SNEGSKA (reference sequence). Trimming stripped 4 bases from V and 5 bases from J, with 5 bases between. The CDR3 nucleotides read TGCAGTGCTAAGATTGAGACCCAGTACTTC. It codes for CSAKIETQYF.

This clone came up a few times. This sequence joins TRBV29-1 and TRBJ2-1; TRBD1 might be the D (5 bases). Germline V gene lookup returns CDR1 SQVTM and CDR2 ANQGSEA. The CDR3 loop spans 14 amino acids. The V end lost 8 bases, the J end lost 8 bases, and 22 bases lay between the germline ends. CDR3 sequence reads: CSLSRVPSLYEQFF. Here the CDR3 DNA reads TGCAGCCTAAGCAGGGTTCCCTCCCTGTATGAGCAGTTCTTC.

The V gene is TRBV7-9, the J gene TRBJ2-7; maybe TRBD1 (5 bases). Germline loops: CDR1 SEHNR, CDR2 FQNEAQ (reference sequence). CDR3 length: 12 amino acids. V lost 4 bases to trimming and J lost 4 bases, with 8 bases between them. The CDR3 DNA reads TGTGCCAGCAGCTCGTCAGGGTACGAGCAGTACTTC. Its translation is CASSSSGYEQYF.

This clone was detected only a few times. The chain has TRBV30 and TRBJ2-1, with a weak D call TRBD2 (6 bases). Looked up from germline, CDR1 is GTSNPN and CDR2 is SVGIG (reference sequence). This CDR3 comprises 16 residues. V lost 0 bases and J 0 bases, leaving 12 bases between the germline ends. The CDR3: CAWSVPSESSYNEQFF. CDR3 nucleotide sequence: TGTGCCTGGAGTGTACCTAGCGAGAGCTCCTACAATGAGCAGTTCTTC.

This clone has more than one count but fewer than ten. Within the sample, other DNA sequences also encode this same CDR3. The gene calls are TRBV30 and TRBJ2-5; tentatively, D is TRBD1 (5 bases). The CDR3 consists of 11 residues. Germline CDR1 reads GTSNPN; CDR2 reads SVGIG (reference sequence). V lost 3 bases to trimming and J lost 5 bases, with 7 bases between them. CDR3 in amino acids: CAWSAGETQYF. CDR3 coding DNA: TGTGCCTGGAGCGCAGGGGAGACCCAGTACTTC.

This clone was seen a handful of times. V gene TRBV4-3 combines with J gene TRBJ2-5; no firm D call. The ends were cut back, 0 bases at V and 3 bases at J, with 8 bases in the middle. Germline V CDR1 and CDR2: LGHNA, YSLEER. The CDR3 runs 14 residues. The CDR3 reads CASSQDPAEETQYF. The CDR3 DNA follows: TGCGCCAGCAGCCAAGATCCGGCGGAAGAGACCCAGTACTTC.

This clone was counted a few times. This chain connects TRBV29-1 to TRBJ2-5; D is uncertain. The CDR3 is made up of 13 amino acids. Germline V gives CDR1 SQVTM, CDR2 ANQGSEA. Trimming took 4 bases from V and 3 from J, leaving 12 bases between them. DNA of the CDR3: TGCAGCGTTGTCACGACTGTAAAAGAGACCCAGTACTTC. It encodes CSVVTTVKETQYF.

The chain combines TRBV6-5 with TRBJ2-1, with D hard to call. CDR1 and CDR2 (germline): MNHEY, SVGAGI. The germline V and J ends were trimmed by 6 bases and 2 bases, with 5 bases remaining between them. The CDR3 has 12 amino acids. DNA for the CDR3: TGTGCCAGCAGGGGGACCTACAATGAGCAGTTCTTC. This codes for CASRGTYNEQFF.

This chain uses TRBV29-1 with TRBJ1-2; the match to TRBD1 covers 9 bases. Germline assignment: CDR1 SQVTM and CDR2 ANQGSEA. Losses at the gene ends were 3 bases for V and 4 bases for J; bases not matched to a gene: 6. The CDR3 consists of 14 residues. The CDR3 loop reads CSVDRDRESYGYTF. The CDR3 coding sequence is TGCAGCGTTGATCGGGACAGGGAGTCCTATGGCTACACCTTC. Together with reference TRBV29-1 and TRBJ1-2, the CDR3 gives the full variable domain: SAVISQKPSRDICQRGTSLTIQCQVDSQVTMMFWYRQQPGQSLTLIATANQGSEATYESGFVIDKFPISRPNLTFSTLTVSNMSPEDSSIYLCSVDRDRESYGYTFGSGTRLTVV.

This clone was counted between two and nine times. The CDR3 DNA sequence: TGTGCCAGCAGCTTGTTTTTTTCAACCTACAATGAGCAGTTCTTC. It specifies CASSLFFSTYNEQFF. This rearrangement joins TRBV5-6 to TRBJ2-1; D uncertain. This CDR3 is 15 amino acids long. Germline V lookup: CDR1 SGHDT, CDR2 YYEEEE. V was clipped by 1 base and J by 2 bases, with 10 bases between them.